This T cell receptor beta chain was recovered during a study of T-cell reconstitution after alpha-beta-depleted transplantation in children. Study-wide findings and caveats: High day-60 TCRbeta diversity in some patients came from surviving recipient T cells and thymic progenitors. Newly produced T cells mostly accounted for T-cell counts and diversity one year post-transplant. The origin of alpha-beta T cells about two months after transplant was reportedly several hundred expanded graft clones.

The CDR3 is 11 amino acids. V dropped 6 bases and J dropped 15; count of bases not matched to a gene: 6. Per the germline V gene, CDR1 is SNHLY and CDR2 is FYNNEI. Unique molecular identifiers were incorporated when the TCRbeta library was constructed. TCRdb processed the PCR reads anew with MiXCR; each CDR3 protein has one entry. The sample comprises about 640,000 distinct CDR3 sequences, 10% to 15% of which are singletons, and about 2% rests with the top ten. This clonotype was picked up many times. Its cognate antigen is unknown. Material: PBMCs, mostly from graft donor cells, obtained 360 days after TCRalphabeta/CD19-depleted stem cell transplant. The chain uses TRBV2 and TRBJ2-1; 9 bases fit TRBD2. The receptor's source is a male patient younger than 18 who had a stem cell transplant for acute myeloid leukemia, so the T cells may come from the graft donor. CDR3 protein: CASSVAGEVFF. CDR3 in DNA: TGTGCCAGCAGCGTAGCGGGAGAAGTGTTCTTC.